These 14 T cell receptor beta chains originate from one sample sequenced in a study of blood T cell repertoires in COVID-19. Some clones are missing from TCRdb's copy, which holds only in-frame ones; the method was immunoSEQ multiplex PCR. The sample consists of 150,000 to 200,000 clones, roughly 80% of them appearing once. Sequences were obtained from peripheral blood. The receptors come from an elderly woman with COVID-19, enrolled during active disease.

This clone has just one count. The V call is TRBV24-1, the J call TRBJ1-4; D may be TRBD1 (6 bases). Germline lookup yields CDR1 KGHDR and CDR2 SFDVKD. The CDR3 sequence is 16 residues long. V was cut by 3 bases and J by 4 bases, with 14 bases left in between. DNA for the CDR3: TGTGCCACCAGTGATCCCTGGGCAGGGGTTAATGAAAAACTGTTTTTT. Its protein product is CATSDPWAGVNEKLFF.

CDR3 DNA sequence: TGTGCCAGCTCACACCGGGACAGGGCCCTCTCCTACGAGCAGTACTTC. This gives the protein CASSHRDRALSYEQYF. The chain joins TRBV18 to TRBJ2-7, with TRBD1 matching 9 bases. This CDR3 spans 16 amino acids. The V gene's germline CDR1 is KGHSH and CDR2 LQKENI. V was pared by 4 bases and J by 0 bases, with 7 bases of the junction left unmatched.

Remarks on this clone: One end of the junction varies from germline; a read error may be responsible. Other nucleotide sequences from this sample produce the same CDR3. J is TRBJ1-2 and V is TRBV15; D not certain. The CDR3 has 12 amino acids. In germline, CDR1 is LNHNV, CDR2 YYDKDF (reference sequence). CDR3 sequence reads: CATSRDGHGYTF. The CDR3 region has the DNA TGCGCCACCAGCAGAGATGGGCATGGCTACACCTTC.

The J gene is TRBJ2-2, the V gene TRBV11-3; 8 bases are a match to TRBD2. The junction had 4 bases not matched to a gene; V was cut back by 0 bases and J by 7 bases. Germline lookup yields CDR1 SGHNT and CDR2 YENEEA. The length of the CDR3 is 15 residues. The CDR3 sequence is CASSLDGGADGELFF. The DNA of the CDR3 is TGTGCCAGCAGCTTAGACGGGGGGGCCGACGGGGAGCTGTTTTTT.

The chain is built from TRBV5-1 and TRBJ2-4, with D possibly matching TRBD2 (6 bases). The CDR3 contains 13 residues. Germline CDR1 reads SGHRS; CDR2 reads YFSETQ. The ends were cut back, 2 bases at V and 8 bases at J, with 11 bases in the middle. The CDR3 protein is CASSLGGEDIQYF. CDR3 nucleotide sequence: TGCGCCAGCAGCTTAGGAGGGGAGGACATTCAGTACTTC.

This chain connects TRBV25-1 to TRBJ2-4, with 12 bases matching TRBD1. In germline, CDR1 is MGHDK, CDR2 SYGVNS. The CDR3 contains 17 residues. With V trimmed by 6 bases and J by 9 bases, 15 bases remained unmatched. Here the CDR3 reads CASREAGTGGARGIQYF. The CDR3 region has the DNA TGTGCCAGCAGGGAAGCCGGGACAGGGGGCGCGAGGGGCATTCAGTACTTC.

This clone was found once. DNA of the CDR3: TGTGCCATCAGCGGACTAGTCGAGTACAATGAGCAGTTCTTC. This sequence encodes CAISGLVEYNEQFF. The rearrangement uses TRBV10-3 and TRBJ2-1; 7 bases line up with TRBD2. The CDR3 spans 14 residues. Per the germline V gene, CDR1 is ENHRY and CDR2 is SYGVKD. V was clipped by 6 bases and J by 4 bases; unmatched bases: 6.

This clone was seen a handful of times. The genes are TRBV18 and TRBJ2-2; no clear D gene. V was trimmed by 11 bases and J by 1 base, leaving 17 bases between them. The CDR3 covers 15 residues. Germline V gives CDR1 KGHSH, CDR2 LQKENI. The chain's CDR3 is CAGREETGNTGELFF. CDR3 DNA: TGTGCCGGCCGCGAGGAGACGGGGAACACCGGGGAGCTGTTTTTT.

This chain joins TRBV18 and TRBJ2-7; perhaps TRBD2 as D (5 bases). The V and J ends lost 2 bases and 3 bases respectively, with 8 bases between them. Germline V gene sequence: CDR1 KGHSH, CDR2 LQKENI. The CDR3 has 13 amino acids. In DNA, the CDR3 is TGTGCCAGCTCACCATCAGCGGACTACGAGCAGTACTTC. Protein product: CASSPSADYEQYF. Based on the CDR3 plus reference TRBV18 and TRBJ2-7, the full variable domain is NAGVMQNPRHLVRRRGQEARLRCSPMKGHSHVYWYRQLPEEGLKFMVYLQKENIIDESGMPKERFSAEFPKEGPSILRIQQVVRGDSAAYFCASSPSADYEQYFGPGTRLTVT.

This rearrangement joins TRBV10-2 to TRBJ1-1; 8 bases are a match to TRBD1. Per germline, CDR1 WSHSY and CDR2 SAAADI. This CDR3 is built from 14 residues. Trimming took 6 bases from V and 1 from J; bases not matched to a gene: 4. The CDR3 DNA sequence: TGCGCCAGCAGGACAGGGGTTACGAACACTGAAGCTTTCTTT. Protein product: CASRTGVTNTEAFF.

The CDR3 DNA reads TGTGCCAGCAGCCAAGTACCGGGACAGGATTATGGCTACACCTTC. This sequence encodes CASSQVPGQDYGYTF. The rearrangement uses TRBV3-1 (or the pseudogene TRBV3-2) and TRBJ1-2, with TRBD1 identical over 8 bases. Germline V gives CDR1 LGHDT, CDR2 YNNKEL (reference sequence). Losses at the gene ends were 1 base for V and 5 bases for J; bases not matched to a gene: 6. This CDR3 contains 15 residues.

The count of this clone is one. The CDR3 reads CASSGGTSKNEQFF. CDR3 bases: TGTGCCAGCAGTGGCGGGACTAGCAAGAATGAGCAGTTCTTC. The chain links TRBV6-4 to TRBJ2-1; TRBD2 matches 9 bases. The CDR3 consists of 14 residues. The germline V gene encodes CDR1 MRHNA and CDR2 SNTAGT. The junction had 5 bases not matched to a gene; V was cut back by 4 bases and J by 7 bases.

This clone was seen more than once but under ten times. The J gene is TRBJ2-7, the V gene TRBV5-1, with D possibly TRBD1 on 5 matching bases. Trimming pared 2 bases from V and 5 bases from J, leaving 17 bases between. Germline CDR1 and CDR2: SGHRS and YFSETQ. The CDR3 length is 15 residues. CDR3 bases: TGCGCCAGCAGCTTCTCCGATCCCAGGGTTGACGAGCAGTACTTC. Translating it yields CASSFSDPRVDEQYF.

For the CDR3, the DNA is TGTGCCAGCAGTTTTGAGGCTAGCGGGACCGCCAGGGGATACGAGCAGTACTTC. Translating it yields CASSFEASGTARGYEQYF. The chain links TRBV28 to TRBJ2-7; 9 bases match TRBD2. The junction had 16 bases not matched to a gene; V was cut back by 3 bases and J by 4 bases. CDR1 and CDR2 from the germline V gene are MDHEN and SYDVKM. This CDR3 contains 18 residues. The variable domain in full, completed from reference TRBV28 and TRBJ2-7, reads DVKVTQSSRYLVKRTGEKVFLECVQDMDHENMFWYRQDPGLGLRLIYFSYDVKMKEKGDIPEGYSVSREKKERFSLILESASTNQTSMYLCASSFEASGTARGYEQYFGPGTRLTVT.